This entry concerns a single TCR beta chain. Its antigen remains unknown. An input of about 0.45 to 1 ug of RNA was subjected to reverse transcription using random hexamers. TCRdb re-derived calls from the immunoSEQ multiplex PCR reads in MiXCR, one entry per CDR3 protein. The sample holds about 200,000 distinct CDR3 sequences; over 90% are singletons and the top ten take 0.082%. This sample is drawn from a study of CD8 T cells in Susac syndrome. General study points: The study's TCR sequencing and HLA analysis covered a relatively small number of individuals, and the study acknowledged this.

The germline gives CDR1 MNHEY, CDR2 SVGEGT. This CDR3 has 13 residues. V shed 0 bases and J shed 10 bases, with 12 bases lying between them. This clonotype originated in a human donor with multiple sclerosis. The chain links TRBV6-2 or TRBV6-3 to TRBJ1-2; D remains ambiguous. Source material: CD4+ T cells from PBMCs. DNA of the CDR3: TGTGCCAGCAGTTACTCGAAGGGTATGGACTACACCTTC. Translating gives CASSYSKGMDYTF.